Listed below are T cell receptor beta chains from one sample, sequenced in a study of T cell changes during pregnancy in multiple sclerosis. Using immunoSEQ multiplex PCR, the repertoire was profiled, and TCRdb retains in-frame clones only, with some absent. The sample yields some 20,000 clones, 88% seen once. The sample consisted of CD8+ T cells from peripheral blood mononuclear cells, taken in the third trimester of pregnancy. Receptors were obtained from a female donor in good health, enrolled as a control in a pregnancy study. The conserved cysteine and the conserved F or W are not part of the CDR3 here. D genes are given only for firm matches.

V gene	J gene	D gene	CDR3 length	CDR3 protein
TRBV6-1	TRBJ1-5	TRBD1	13	ASCIGTGNFQPQH
TRBV5-4	TRBJ2-1	TRBD2	16	ASRTGLAGGSSYNEQF
TRBV27	TRBJ2-7	-	12	ASRPWGAAYEQY
TRBV6-4	TRBJ2-3	TRBD2	13	ASTLAGGISDTQY
TRBV7-9	TRBJ2-7	-	13	ASNPGAGRMDEQY
TRBV7-9	TRBJ1-6	TRBD1	12	ASSSTGGLPPLH
TRBV19	TRBJ2-3	TRBD2	18	ASSTHLVFWGLAYGDTQY
TRBV6-1	TRBJ2-1	TRBD2	13	ATCDVAGLYNEQF
TRBV25-1	TRBJ1-4	-	13	ASSEPVSGLEKLF
TRBV2	TRBJ2-7	TRBD2	15	ASTGTSGRTNSYEQY
TRBV29-1	TRBJ2-7	-	11	SVLALGAYEQY
TRBV7-9	TRBJ2-1	-	12	ASSNIGGGLEQF
TRBV7-6	TRBJ2-7	-	11	ASSLGPPYEQY
TRBV7-8	TRBJ1-3	-	13	ASSLYESSGNTIY
TRBV6-4	TRBJ2-7	-	17	ATPLRHGRAVSRSYEQY
TRBV13	TRBJ2-3	TRBD2	16	ASSLPTGLGLRMDTQY
TRBV18	TRBJ2-1	TRBD2	12	ASSPPAGYNEQF
TRBV4-1	TRBJ1-2	TRBD1	13	ASSQGQGGNYGYT
TRBV28	TRBJ2-7	-	14	ASSFLMGGSSYEQY
TRBV27	TRBJ2-7	-	10	ASSLGTSGQY
TRBV7-7	TRBJ1-5	-	15	ASSLVGDKYSNQPQH
TRBV18	TRBJ1-5	-	13	ASSPPGQRNQPQH
TRBV6-5	TRBJ1-6	TRBD1	11	ASSDRDNSPLH
TRBV7-6	TRBJ2-3	-	10	ASSLARDTQY
TRBV6-1	TRBJ1-6	-	12	AIGRSSYNSPLH
TRBV6-5	TRBJ2-7	-	12	ASSYGAGLGEQY
TRBV27	TRBJ2-7	-	12	ASSLFGSGHEQY
TRBV28	TRBJ2-7	TRBD2	14	ASSWTSSFSAVEQY
TRBV7-8	TRBJ2-3	-	15	ASSLNDLDSTYDTQY
TRBV30	TRBJ1-1	TRBD1	11	AGATGGVIEAF
TRBV7-9	TRBJ2-7	-	14	ASSLVAGQLSYEQY
TRBV7-8	TRBJ2-7	TRBD2	15	ASSLASGGLSSYEQY
TRBV7-8	TRBJ2-1	TRBD2	13	ASSTGTSDYNEQF
TRBV5-5	TRBJ1-3	-	12	ATRPEPSGNTIY
TRBV4-2	TRBJ2-7	-	13	ASSQEQGTTHEQY
TRBV7-9	TRBJ1-1	TRBD1	12	ASSSRQGETEAF
TRBV19	TRBJ2-1	TRBD1	14	ASSIVGTGGISEQF
TRBV5-8	TRBJ2-1	TRBD2	14	ASSSFGGLADNEQF
TRBV29-1	TRBJ2-1	TRBD2	13	SVVGAGVVENEQF
TRBV7-8	TRBJ1-5	-	11	ASSWGDGQPQH
TRBV11-2	TRBJ2-3	TRBD2	14	ASSAGTSGRTDTQY
TRBV2	TRBJ2-7	TRBD2	13	ASSEGLAEIYEQY
TRBV5-1	TRBJ2-7	-	11	ASSLPSPYEQY
TRBV13	TRBJ2-6	-	13	ASSFVGSGANVLT
TRBV5-1	TRBJ1-2	TRBD1	12	ASSLEIRGKGYT
TRBV6-5	TRBJ2-1	-	13	ASRLGVAVDNEQF
TRBV19	TRBJ1-1	TRBD1	14	ASSIGGNRGNTEAF
TRBV27	TRBJ2-1	TRBD2	13	ASSLQAGGKNEQF
TRBV14	TRBJ1-2	-	13	ASSARVPKASDYT
TRBV5-8	TRBJ1-1	TRBD1	14	ASSPRTGGPDTEAF
TRBV2	TRBJ1-1	-	13	ASRALTSDSAEAF
TRBV5-1	TRBJ1-1	-	12	ASSFAGARTEAF
TRBV19	TRBJ1-5	TRBD1	15	ASSRGQGRIGNQPQH
TRBV2	TRBJ1-5	TRBD1	15	ASSEGKDRGWGQPQH
TRBV6-1	TRBJ1-1	TRBD1	13	ASSPRTGMNTEAF
TRBV7-9	TRBJ2-1	-	14	ASSPTPVGLYNEQF
TRBV7-8	TRBJ2-3	TRBD2	12	ASGLAGGTDTQY
TRBV6-1	TRBJ2-7	-	13	ASSEMVEGAYEQY
TRBV13	TRBJ1-1	TRBD1	14	ASSPHSTGGEVEAF